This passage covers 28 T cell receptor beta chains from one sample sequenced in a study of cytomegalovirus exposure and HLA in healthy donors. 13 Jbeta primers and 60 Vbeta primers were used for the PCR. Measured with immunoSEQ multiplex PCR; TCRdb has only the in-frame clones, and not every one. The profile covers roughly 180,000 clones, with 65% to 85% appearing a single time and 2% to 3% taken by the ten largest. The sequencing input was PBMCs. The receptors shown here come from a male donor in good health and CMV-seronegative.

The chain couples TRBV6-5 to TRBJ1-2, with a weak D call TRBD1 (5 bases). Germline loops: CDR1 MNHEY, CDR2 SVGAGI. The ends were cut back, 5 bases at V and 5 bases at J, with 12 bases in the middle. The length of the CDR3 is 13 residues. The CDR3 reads CASSNPGNYGYTF. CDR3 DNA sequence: TGTGCCAGCAGTAACCCAGGGAATTATGGCTACACCTTC.

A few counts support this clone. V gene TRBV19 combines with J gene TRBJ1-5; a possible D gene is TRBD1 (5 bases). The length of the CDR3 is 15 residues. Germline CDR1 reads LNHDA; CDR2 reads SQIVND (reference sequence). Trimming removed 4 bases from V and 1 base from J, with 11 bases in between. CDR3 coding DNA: TGTGCCAGTAGTAATGGGGCAGGGAGCAATCAGCCCCAGCATTTT. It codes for CASSNGAGSNQPQHF.

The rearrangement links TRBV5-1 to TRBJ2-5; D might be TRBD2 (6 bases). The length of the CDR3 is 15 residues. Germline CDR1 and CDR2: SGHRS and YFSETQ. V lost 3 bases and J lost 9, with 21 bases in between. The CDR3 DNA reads TGCGCCAGCAGCTCGACCGGGACTGGCTTGTGGTCCCAGTACTTC. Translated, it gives CASSSTGTGLWSQYF.

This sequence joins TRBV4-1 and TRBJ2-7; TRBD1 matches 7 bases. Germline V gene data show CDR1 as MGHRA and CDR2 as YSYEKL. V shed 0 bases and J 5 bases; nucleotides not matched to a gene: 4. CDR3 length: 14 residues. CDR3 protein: CASSQETGSDEQYF. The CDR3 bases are TGCGCCAGCAGCCAAGAGACAGGGTCGGACGAGCAGTACTTC.

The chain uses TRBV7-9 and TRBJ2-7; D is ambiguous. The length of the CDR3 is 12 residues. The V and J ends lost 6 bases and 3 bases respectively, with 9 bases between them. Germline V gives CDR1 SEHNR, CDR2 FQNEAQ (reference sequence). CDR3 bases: TGTGCCAGCAGAACAGATGACTACGAGCAGTACTTC. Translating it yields CASRTDDYEQYF.

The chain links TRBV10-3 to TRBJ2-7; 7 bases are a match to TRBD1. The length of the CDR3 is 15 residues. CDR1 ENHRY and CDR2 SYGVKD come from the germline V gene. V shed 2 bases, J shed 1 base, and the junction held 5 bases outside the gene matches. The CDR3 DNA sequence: TGTGCCATCAGTGAGCCGAGCAGGGGGTCCTACGAGCAGTACTTC. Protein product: CAISEPSRGSYEQYF.

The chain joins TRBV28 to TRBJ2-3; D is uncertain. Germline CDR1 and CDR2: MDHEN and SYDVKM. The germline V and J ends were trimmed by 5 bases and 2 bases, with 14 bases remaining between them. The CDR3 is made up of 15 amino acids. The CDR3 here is CASSPSDKFTDTQYF. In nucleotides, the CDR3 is TGTGCCAGCAGTCCCTCCGACAAGTTCACAGATACGCAGTATTTT.

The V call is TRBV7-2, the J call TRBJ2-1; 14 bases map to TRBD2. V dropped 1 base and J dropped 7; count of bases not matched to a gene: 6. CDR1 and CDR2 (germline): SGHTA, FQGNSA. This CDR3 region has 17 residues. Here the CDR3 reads CASSLEGTSGRANEQFF. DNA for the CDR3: TGTGCCAGCAGCTTAGAGGGGACTAGCGGGAGAGCAAATGAGCAGTTCTTC.

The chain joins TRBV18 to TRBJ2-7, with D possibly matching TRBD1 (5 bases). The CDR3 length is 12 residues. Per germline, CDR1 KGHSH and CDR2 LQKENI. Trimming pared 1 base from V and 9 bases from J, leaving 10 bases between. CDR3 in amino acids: CASSPQGKGQYF. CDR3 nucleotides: TGTGCCAGCTCACCACAGGGGAAGGGGCAGTACTTC.

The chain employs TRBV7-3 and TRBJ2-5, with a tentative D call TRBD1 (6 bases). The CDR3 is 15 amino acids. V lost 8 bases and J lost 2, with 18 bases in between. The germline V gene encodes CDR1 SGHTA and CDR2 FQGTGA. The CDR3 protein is CASPLMWDTQETQYF. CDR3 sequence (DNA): TGTGCCAGCCCCCTAATGTGGGACACACAAGAGACCCAGTACTTC.

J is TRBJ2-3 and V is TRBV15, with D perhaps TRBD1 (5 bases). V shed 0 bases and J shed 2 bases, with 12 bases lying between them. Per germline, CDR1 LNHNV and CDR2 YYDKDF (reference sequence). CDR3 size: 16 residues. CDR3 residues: CATSRDDRKDTDTQYF. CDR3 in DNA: TGTGCCACCAGCAGAGATGACAGAAAAGACACAGATACGCAGTATTTT.

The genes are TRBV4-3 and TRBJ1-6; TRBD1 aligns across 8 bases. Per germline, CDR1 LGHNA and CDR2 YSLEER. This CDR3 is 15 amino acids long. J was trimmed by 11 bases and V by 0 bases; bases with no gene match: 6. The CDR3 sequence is CASSQDTQGAAPLHF. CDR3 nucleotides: TGCGCCAGCAGCCAAGATACCCAGGGGGCGGCACCCCTCCACTTT.

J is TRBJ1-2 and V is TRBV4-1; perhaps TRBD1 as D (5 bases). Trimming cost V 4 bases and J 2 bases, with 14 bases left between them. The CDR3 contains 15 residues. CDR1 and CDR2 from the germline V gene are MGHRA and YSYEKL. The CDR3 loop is CASSPQAGGNYGYTF. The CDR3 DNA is TGCGCCAGCAGCCCCCAAGCTGGGGGGAACTATGGCTACACCTTC.

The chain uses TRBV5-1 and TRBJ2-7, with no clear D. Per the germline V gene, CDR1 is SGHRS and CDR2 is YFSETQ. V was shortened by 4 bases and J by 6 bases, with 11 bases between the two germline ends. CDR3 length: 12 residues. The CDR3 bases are TGCGCCAGCAGCGAAGACTTGGGCGAGCAGTACTTC. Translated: CASSEDLGEQYF.

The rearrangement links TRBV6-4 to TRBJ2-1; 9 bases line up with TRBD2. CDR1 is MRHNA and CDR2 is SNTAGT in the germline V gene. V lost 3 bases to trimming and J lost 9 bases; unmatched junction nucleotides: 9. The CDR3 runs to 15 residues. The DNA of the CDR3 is TGTGCCAGCAGTGAGGTAGCGGGGGCCCTAGGTGAGCAGTTCTTC. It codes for CASSEVAGALGEQFF.

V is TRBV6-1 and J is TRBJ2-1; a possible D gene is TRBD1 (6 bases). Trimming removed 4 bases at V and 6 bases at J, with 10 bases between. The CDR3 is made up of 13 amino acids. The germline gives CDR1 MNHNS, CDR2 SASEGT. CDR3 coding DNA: TGTGCCAGCAGTGTTAACAGGGCCAATGAGCAGTTCTTC. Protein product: CASSVNRANEQFF.

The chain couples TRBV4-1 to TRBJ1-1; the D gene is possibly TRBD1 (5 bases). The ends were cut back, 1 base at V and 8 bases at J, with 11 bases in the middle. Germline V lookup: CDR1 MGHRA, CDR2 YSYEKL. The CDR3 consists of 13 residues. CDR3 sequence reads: CASSQVGGAEAFF. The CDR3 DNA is TGCGCCAGCAGCCAAGTCGGGGGAGCCGAAGCTTTCTTT.

Here the CDR3 DNA reads TGCGCCAGCAGCTTGCCGGGAGGGCGTAACTACGAGCAGTACTTC. Its translation is CASSLPGGRNYEQYF. The chain uses TRBV5-1 and TRBJ2-7; 8 bases align to TRBD2. Trimming at V came to 1 base and at J to 3 bases, leaving 6 bases not matched to a gene. The CDR3 extends over 15 amino acids. Germline CDR1 is SGHRS and CDR2 is YFSETQ.

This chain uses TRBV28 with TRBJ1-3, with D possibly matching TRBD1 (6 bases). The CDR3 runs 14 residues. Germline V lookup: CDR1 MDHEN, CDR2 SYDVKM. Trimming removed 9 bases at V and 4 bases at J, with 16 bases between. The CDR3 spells CASGGSDRGNTIYF. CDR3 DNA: TGTGCCAGTGGTGGGTCTGACAGGGGAAACACCATATATTTT.

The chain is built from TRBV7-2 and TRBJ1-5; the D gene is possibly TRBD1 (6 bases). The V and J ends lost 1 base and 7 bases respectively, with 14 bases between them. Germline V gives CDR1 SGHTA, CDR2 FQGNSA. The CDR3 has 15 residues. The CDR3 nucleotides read TGTGCCAGCAGCTTAGTGGGGGGGGGCGGGCAGCCCCAGCATTTT. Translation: CASSLVGGGGQPQHF. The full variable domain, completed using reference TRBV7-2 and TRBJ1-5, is GAGVSQSPSNKVTEKGKDVELRCDPISGHTALYWYRQSLGQGLEFLIYFQGNSAPDKSGLPSDRFSAERTGGSVSTLTIQRTQQEDSAVYLCASSLVGGGGQPQHFGDGTRLSIL.

The CDR3 DNA reads TGTGCCAGCTCACCACCCTCCGGGGAGCTGTTTTTT. Translating gives CASSPPSGELFF. V and J are TRBV18 and TRBJ2-2, with D hard to call. CDR3 length: 12 residues. Trimming removed 0 bases from V and 6 bases from J, with 2 bases in between. Germline V gene data show CDR1 as KGHSH and CDR2 as LQKENI.

The CDR3 DNA reads as TGTGCCAGCAAGAAGGAAGCGGGGGGAGGAGAGACCCAGTACTTC. Translating gives CASKKEAGGGETQYF. The chain couples TRBV11-1 to TRBJ2-5; TRBD2 matches at 9 bases. This CDR3 spans 15 amino acids. Germline assignment: CDR1 SGHAT and CDR2 FQDESV (reference sequence). V dropped 7 bases and J dropped 4; count of bases not matched to a gene: 10.

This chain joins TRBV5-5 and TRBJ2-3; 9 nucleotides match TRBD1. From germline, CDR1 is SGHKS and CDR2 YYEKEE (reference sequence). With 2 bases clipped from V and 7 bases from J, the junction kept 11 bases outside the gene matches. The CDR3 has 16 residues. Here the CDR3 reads CASSFGQGPGGNTQYF. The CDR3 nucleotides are TGTGCCAGCAGCTTCGGACAGGGGCCGGGTGGGAATACGCAGTATTTT.

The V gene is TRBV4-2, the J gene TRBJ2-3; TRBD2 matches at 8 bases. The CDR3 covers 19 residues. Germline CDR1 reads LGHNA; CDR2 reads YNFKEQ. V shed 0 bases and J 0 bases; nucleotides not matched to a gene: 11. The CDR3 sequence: CASSQDLGSGVTSTDTQYF. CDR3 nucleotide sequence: TGTGCCAGCAGCCAAGACCTCGGTAGCGGGGTTACTAGCACAGATACGCAGTATTTT.

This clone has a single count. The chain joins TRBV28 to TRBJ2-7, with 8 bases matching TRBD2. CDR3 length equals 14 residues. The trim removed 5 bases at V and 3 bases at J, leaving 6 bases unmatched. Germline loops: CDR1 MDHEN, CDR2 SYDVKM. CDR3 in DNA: TGTGCCAGCAGTCGTTCGGGAGGGATCTACGAGCAGTACTTC. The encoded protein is CASSRSGGIYEQYF.

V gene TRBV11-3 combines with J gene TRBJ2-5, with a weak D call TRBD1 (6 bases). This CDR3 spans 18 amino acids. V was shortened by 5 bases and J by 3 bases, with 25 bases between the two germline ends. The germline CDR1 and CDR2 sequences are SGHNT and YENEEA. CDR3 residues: CASSTGFKAGAREETQYF. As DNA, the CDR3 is TGTGCCAGCAGCACAGGGTTCAAAGCAGGGGCTCGGGAAGAGACCCAGTACTTC.

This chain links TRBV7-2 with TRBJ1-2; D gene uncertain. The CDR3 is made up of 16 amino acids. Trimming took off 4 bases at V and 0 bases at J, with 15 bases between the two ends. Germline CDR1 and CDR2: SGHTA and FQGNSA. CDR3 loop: CASSSTTEAANYGYTF. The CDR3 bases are TGTGCCAGCAGCTCGACTACAGAAGCAGCTAACTATGGCTACACCTTC.

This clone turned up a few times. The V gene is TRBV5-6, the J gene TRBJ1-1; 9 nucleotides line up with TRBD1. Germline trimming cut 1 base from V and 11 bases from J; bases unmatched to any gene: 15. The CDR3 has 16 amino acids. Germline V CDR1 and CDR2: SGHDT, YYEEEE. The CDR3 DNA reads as TGTGCCAGCAGCTTGTACCTCGCCGGGACAGGGATGTTTGCTTTCTTT. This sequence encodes CASSLYLAGTGMFAFF. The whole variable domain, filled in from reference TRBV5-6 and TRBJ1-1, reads DAGVTQSPTHLIKTRGQQVTLRCSPKSGHDTVSWYQQALGQGPQFIFQYYEEEERQRGNFPDRFSGHQFPNYSSELNVNALLLGDSALYLCASSLYLAGTGMFAFFGQGTRLTVV.